The 26 T cell receptor beta chains below all came from one sample that was sequenced in a study of PD-1 blockade in classical Hodgkin lymphoma. Every patient was affected by relapse after autologous stem cell transplantation, while exposure to brentuximab vedotin was not uniform. Sequencing used immunoSEQ multiplex PCR; TCRdb keeps in-frame clones, though not all of them. Of 25,000 or so clones listed, around 69% are singletons. Specimen: peripheral blood mononuclear cells (PBMCs), collected before the second cycle of nivolumab. The receptor source for this set is a human donor with classical Hodgkin lymphoma.

This chain connects TRBV10-3 to TRBJ2-2; no firm D call. This CDR3 has 17 amino acids. V was cut by 0 bases and J by 4 bases, with 15 bases left in between. Germline values: CDR1 ENHRY, CDR2 SYGVKD. DNA of the CDR3: TGTGCCATCAGTGAGTCCGTTGGTAGGGTGTTCACCGGGGAGCTGTTTTTT. Protein product: CAISESVGRVFTGELFF.

The chain joins TRBV7-6 to TRBJ2-1; weak D call: TRBD2 (7 bases). V dropped 4 bases and J dropped 4 bases, with 17 bases sitting between them. Germline lookup yields CDR1 SGHVS and CDR2 FNYEAQ. The CDR3 is 16 amino acids. The CDR3 sequence is CASSSAGRGQYNEQFF. In nucleotides, the CDR3 is TGTGCCAGCAGCTCAGCGGGGCGGGGGCAATACAATGAGCAGTTCTTC.

This clone was recorded a few times. CDR3 residues: CASSSWTTTGETQYF. The CDR3 region has the DNA TGTGCCAGCAGCTCGTGGACTACCACCGGGGAGACCCAGTACTTC. V is TRBV9 and J is TRBJ2-5; weak D call: TRBD2 (6 bases). The CDR3 sequence is 15 residues long. The germline CDR1 and CDR2 sequences are SGDLS and YYNGEE. The V gene lost 4 bases and the J gene lost 5 bases, with 18 bases spanning the gap.

The CDR3 region is CASSIEGQGHSNQPQHF. The CDR3 DNA follows: TGTGCCAGTAGTATAGAGGGACAGGGCCATAGCAATCAGCCCCAGCATTTT. The V call is TRBV19, the J call TRBJ1-5; 9 nucleotides line up with TRBD1. The V gene's germline CDR1 is LNHDA and CDR2 SQIVND (reference sequence). CDR3 length: 17 amino acids. Germline trimming cut 0 bases from V and 0 bases from J; bases unmatched to any gene: 3.

V gene TRBV7-8 combines with J gene TRBJ1-4, with 7 bases identical to TRBD1. Germline loops: CDR1 SGHVS, CDR2 FQNEAQ. Trimming at V came to 5 bases and at J to 8 bases, leaving 11 bases not matched to a gene. The CDR3 extends over 15 amino acids. The CDR3 protein is CASSPGGGEREKLFF. CDR3 DNA: TGTGCCAGCAGCCCAGGAGGGGGCGAGAGAGAAAAACTGTTTTTT.

This chain joins TRBV7-2 and TRBJ2-7, with D possibly being TRBD1 (6 bases). The CDR3 has 13 residues. Germline V gene lookup returns CDR1 SGHTA and CDR2 FQGNSA. Deletions cut 5 bases from V and 2 bases from J, with 10 bases between. The CDR3 protein is CASSQGQPYEQYF. The CDR3 region has the DNA TGTGCCAGCAGCCAAGGACAGCCCTACGAGCAGTACTTC.

V usage is TRBV28 and J usage is TRBJ1-1; D possibly corresponds to TRBD1 (5 bases). V was cut by 3 bases and J by 8 bases, with 16 bases left in between. Germline-derived CDR1 and CDR2 are MDHEN and SYDVKM. This CDR3 is 14 amino acids long. For the CDR3, the DNA is TGTGCCAGCAGTTTCCGCGACAGAACCTCGGAAGCTTTCTTT. This encodes CASSFRDRTSEAFF.

This chain connects TRBV6-5 to TRBJ2-1; 10 nucleotides line up with TRBD2. In germline, CDR1 is MNHEY, CDR2 SVGAGI. With V trimmed by 5 bases and J by 10 bases, 2 bases remained unmatched. The CDR3 has 12 residues. CDR3 residues: CASSTGLAEQFF. CDR3 sequence (DNA): TGTGCCAGCAGTACGGGACTAGCGGAGCAGTTCTTC.

The chain recombines TRBV6-1 with TRBJ2-2; D may correspond to TRBD1 or TRBD2 (5 bases each). Germline V gives CDR1 MNHNS, CDR2 SASEGT. V dropped 7 bases and J dropped 9 bases, with 9 bases sitting between them. The CDR3 consists of 11 residues. In DNA, the CDR3 is TGTGCCAGCACCCGGGGACGGGAGCTGTTTTTT. Protein: CASTRGRELFF.

This clone was recorded a few times. This chain uses TRBV5-1 with TRBJ2-2; 9 bases agree with TRBD2. The CDR3 extends over 16 amino acids. Germline V gene lookup returns CDR1 SGHRS and CDR2 YFSETQ. V was clipped by 0 bases and J by 6 bases; unmatched bases: 6. CDR3 in amino acids: CASSLEPGTSPGELFF. The CDR3, as DNA: TGCGCCAGCAGCTTGGAGCCCGGGACTAGCCCCGGGGAGCTGTTTTTT.

This clone was seen more than once but under ten times. The CDR3 nucleotides are TGTGCCAGTAGTATAGATCGTGCGACCAAGGGAGGGGAGCTGTTTTTT. It codes for CASSIDRATKGGELFF. The chain carries TRBV19 and TRBJ2-2; D remains ambiguous. With 0 bases removed from V and 8 bases from J, the gap between germline ends came to 16 bases. The CDR3 is made up of 16 amino acids. Germline V lookup: CDR1 LNHDA, CDR2 SQIVND (reference sequence).

The sample holds a few counts of this clone. The chain joins TRBV20-1 to TRBJ2-5; unclear D gene. The CDR3 extends over 11 amino acids. The germline V gene encodes CDR1 DFQATT and CDR2 SNEGSKA (reference sequence). V was cut by 7 bases and J by 3 bases, with 9 bases left in between. This CDR3 is CSVRPEETQYF. In DNA, the CDR3 is TGCAGTGTCCGGCCCGAAGAGACCCAGTACTTC.

The rearrangement links TRBV19 to TRBJ2-7, with TRBD1 as a possible D gene (6 bases). The germline V and J ends were trimmed by 6 bases and 3 bases, with 18 bases remaining between them. This CDR3 contains 15 residues. Germline loops: CDR1 LNHDA, CDR2 SQIVND (reference sequence). CDR3 amino acids: CASRRAQGPNYEQYF. CDR3 coding DNA: TGTGCCAGTAGGCGGGCCCAGGGGCCAAACTACGAGCAGTACTTC.

The rearrangement links TRBV5-6 to TRBJ2-7, with 9 bases identical to TRBD1. Germline CDR1 SGHDT, CDR2 YYEEEE. The CDR3 totals 16 residues. V dropped 1 base and J dropped 2; count of bases not matched to a gene: 7. CDR3 sequence: CASSLWGDRDPYEQYF. The CDR3 nucleotides read TGTGCCAGCAGCTTGTGGGGGGACAGGGACCCCTACGAGCAGTACTTC.

The chain combines TRBV19 with TRBJ1-5; TRBD1 aligns across 9 bases. This CDR3 contains 14 residues. J was trimmed by 6 bases and V by 5 bases; bases with no gene match: 5. Germline values: CDR1 LNHDA, CDR2 SQIVND (reference sequence). In nucleotides, the CDR3 is TGTGCCAGTAGTCCCCGGACAGGGGTTCAGCCCCAGCATTTT. It encodes CASSPRTGVQPQHF.

CDR3 region: CASSHGRERKETQYF. The DNA for the CDR3 is TGTGCCAGCAGCCACGGTAGGGAGAGAAAAGAGACCCAGTACTTC. The chain is built from TRBV11-2 and TRBJ2-5, with D perhaps matching TRBD2 (5 bases). There are 15 residues in the CDR3. V dropped 5 bases and J dropped 3 bases, with 16 bases sitting between them. CDR1 is SGHAT, CDR2 FQNNGV, per germline.

V gene TRBV30 combines with J gene TRBJ1-2, with 7 bases matching TRBD1. Germline assignment: CDR1 GTSNPN and CDR2 SVGIG (reference sequence). The CDR3 is made up of 14 amino acids. Trimming took 2 bases from V and 4 from J; bases not matched to a gene: 7. The DNA for the CDR3 is TGTGCCTGGAGTCCGGACAGGCGGGGCTATGGCTACACCTTC. Amino acids: CAWSPDRRGYGYTF.

This clone appeared once. The rearrangement uses TRBV5-1 and TRBJ2-2; TRBD1 matches 7 bases. V shed 4 bases, J shed 8 bases, and the junction held 5 bases outside the gene matches. CDR1 SGHRS and CDR2 YFSETQ come from the germline V gene. The CDR3 contains 13 residues. CDR3 sequence (DNA): TGCGCCAGCAGCCTTACGGGACAGGGGGAGCTGTTTTTT. Encoded protein: CASSLTGQGELFF.

Concerning this clone itself: A read error is possible here, since a much larger clone lies one base away. The rearrangement uses TRBV19 and TRBJ1-5, with TRBD1 identical over 7 bases. J lost 3 bases, V lost 4 bases, and 9 bases had no gene match. The CDR3 extends over 16 amino acids. Germline V lookup: CDR1 LNHDA, CDR2 SQIVND (reference sequence). CDR3 loop: CASSSWGQKLNQPQHF. The CDR3 nucleotides are TGTGCCAGTAGTAGTTGGGGACAGAAACTCAATCAGCCCCAGCATTTT. Based on the CDR3 plus reference TRBV19 and TRBJ1-5, the full variable domain is DGGITQSPKYLFRKEGQNVTLSCEQNLNHDAMYWYRQDPGQGLRLIYYSQIVNDFQKGDIAEGYSVSREKKESFPLTVTSAQKNPTAFYLCASSSWGQKLNQPQHFGDGTRLSIL.

The J gene is TRBJ2-1, the V gene TRBV28, with D unclear. Deletions cut 6 bases from V and 6 bases from J, with 18 bases between. CDR1 and CDR2 (germline): MDHEN, SYDVKM. This CDR3 is built from 15 residues. CDR3 in amino acids: CASSPKRLRANEQFF. The CDR3, as DNA: TGTGCCAGCAGCCCTAAAAGGCTTAGAGCCAATGAGCAGTTCTTC.

V gene TRBV28 combines with J gene TRBJ2-3; the match to TRBD2 covers 12 bases. The CDR3 totals 15 residues. V shed 2 bases, J shed 4 bases, and the junction held 1 base outside the gene matches. The germline V gene encodes CDR1 MDHEN and CDR2 SYDVKM. Here the CDR3 reads CASSLLAGGADTQYF. CDR3 nucleotide sequence: TGTGCCAGCAGTTTACTAGCGGGAGGGGCAGATACGCAGTATTTT.

The chain recombines TRBV29-1 with TRBJ1-1; 7 nucleotides agree with TRBD1. V was pared by 1 base and J by 5 bases, with 10 bases of the junction left unmatched. The CDR3 runs to 15 residues. Looked up from germline, CDR1 is SQVTM and CDR2 is ANQGSEA. Here the CDR3 reads CSVEGHTGAGTEAFF. The CDR3 DNA follows: TGCAGCGTTGAAGGGCACACAGGGGCCGGGACTGAAGCTTTCTTT.

The chain joins TRBV4-2 to TRBJ1-5, with 8 bases aligning to TRBD1. The ends lost 0 bases at V and 6 bases at J; junction bases unmatched: 13. The CDR3 loop spans 18 amino acids. Germline loops: CDR1 LGHNA, CDR2 YNFKEQ. The CDR3 DNA reads TGTGCCAGCAGCCAAGACTTTCAGGGGGCAGGGGCAGGTCAGCCCCAGCATTTT. Residues: CASSQDFQGAGAGQPQHF.

The chain employs TRBV4-3 and TRBJ2-2; 10 bases are a match to TRBD1. The V gene's germline CDR1 is LGHNA and CDR2 YSLEER. CDR3 length equals 17 residues. Trimming cost V 3 bases and J 5 bases; bases outside gene matches: 9. CDR3 protein: CASSHHRDRGQTGELFF. In nucleotides, the CDR3 is TGCGCCAGCAGCCATCACCGGGACAGGGGTCAAACCGGGGAGCTGTTTTTT.

This clone was detected once. The rearrangement uses TRBV9 and TRBJ2-2; 7 nucleotides agree with TRBD2. Germline trimming cut 3 bases from V and 2 bases from J; bases unmatched to any gene: 4. Germline V gene lookup returns CDR1 SGDLS and CDR2 YYNGEE. The CDR3 consists of 15 residues. The CDR3: CASSGRGSNTGELFF. The DNA for the CDR3 is TGTGCCAGCAGCGGGCGGGGGTCCAACACCGGGGAGCTGTTTTTT. The full variable domain, completed using reference TRBV9 and TRBJ2-2, is DSGVTQTPKHLITATGQRVTLRCSPRSGDLSVYWYQQSLDQGLQFLIQYYNGEERAKGNILERFSAQQFPDLHSELNLSSLELGDSALYFCASSGRGSNTGELFFGEGSRLTVL.

The J gene is TRBJ1-4, the V gene TRBV6-5, with 8 bases identical to TRBD1. CDR1 and CDR2 from the germline V gene are MNHEY and SVGAGI. Trimming cost V 10 bases and J 7 bases; bases outside gene matches: 11. This CDR3 has 14 residues. The CDR3, as DNA: TGTGCCACCGGAAAGACAGGGGCGGTTGAAAAACTGTTTTTT. Amino acid sequence: CATGKTGAVEKLFF.